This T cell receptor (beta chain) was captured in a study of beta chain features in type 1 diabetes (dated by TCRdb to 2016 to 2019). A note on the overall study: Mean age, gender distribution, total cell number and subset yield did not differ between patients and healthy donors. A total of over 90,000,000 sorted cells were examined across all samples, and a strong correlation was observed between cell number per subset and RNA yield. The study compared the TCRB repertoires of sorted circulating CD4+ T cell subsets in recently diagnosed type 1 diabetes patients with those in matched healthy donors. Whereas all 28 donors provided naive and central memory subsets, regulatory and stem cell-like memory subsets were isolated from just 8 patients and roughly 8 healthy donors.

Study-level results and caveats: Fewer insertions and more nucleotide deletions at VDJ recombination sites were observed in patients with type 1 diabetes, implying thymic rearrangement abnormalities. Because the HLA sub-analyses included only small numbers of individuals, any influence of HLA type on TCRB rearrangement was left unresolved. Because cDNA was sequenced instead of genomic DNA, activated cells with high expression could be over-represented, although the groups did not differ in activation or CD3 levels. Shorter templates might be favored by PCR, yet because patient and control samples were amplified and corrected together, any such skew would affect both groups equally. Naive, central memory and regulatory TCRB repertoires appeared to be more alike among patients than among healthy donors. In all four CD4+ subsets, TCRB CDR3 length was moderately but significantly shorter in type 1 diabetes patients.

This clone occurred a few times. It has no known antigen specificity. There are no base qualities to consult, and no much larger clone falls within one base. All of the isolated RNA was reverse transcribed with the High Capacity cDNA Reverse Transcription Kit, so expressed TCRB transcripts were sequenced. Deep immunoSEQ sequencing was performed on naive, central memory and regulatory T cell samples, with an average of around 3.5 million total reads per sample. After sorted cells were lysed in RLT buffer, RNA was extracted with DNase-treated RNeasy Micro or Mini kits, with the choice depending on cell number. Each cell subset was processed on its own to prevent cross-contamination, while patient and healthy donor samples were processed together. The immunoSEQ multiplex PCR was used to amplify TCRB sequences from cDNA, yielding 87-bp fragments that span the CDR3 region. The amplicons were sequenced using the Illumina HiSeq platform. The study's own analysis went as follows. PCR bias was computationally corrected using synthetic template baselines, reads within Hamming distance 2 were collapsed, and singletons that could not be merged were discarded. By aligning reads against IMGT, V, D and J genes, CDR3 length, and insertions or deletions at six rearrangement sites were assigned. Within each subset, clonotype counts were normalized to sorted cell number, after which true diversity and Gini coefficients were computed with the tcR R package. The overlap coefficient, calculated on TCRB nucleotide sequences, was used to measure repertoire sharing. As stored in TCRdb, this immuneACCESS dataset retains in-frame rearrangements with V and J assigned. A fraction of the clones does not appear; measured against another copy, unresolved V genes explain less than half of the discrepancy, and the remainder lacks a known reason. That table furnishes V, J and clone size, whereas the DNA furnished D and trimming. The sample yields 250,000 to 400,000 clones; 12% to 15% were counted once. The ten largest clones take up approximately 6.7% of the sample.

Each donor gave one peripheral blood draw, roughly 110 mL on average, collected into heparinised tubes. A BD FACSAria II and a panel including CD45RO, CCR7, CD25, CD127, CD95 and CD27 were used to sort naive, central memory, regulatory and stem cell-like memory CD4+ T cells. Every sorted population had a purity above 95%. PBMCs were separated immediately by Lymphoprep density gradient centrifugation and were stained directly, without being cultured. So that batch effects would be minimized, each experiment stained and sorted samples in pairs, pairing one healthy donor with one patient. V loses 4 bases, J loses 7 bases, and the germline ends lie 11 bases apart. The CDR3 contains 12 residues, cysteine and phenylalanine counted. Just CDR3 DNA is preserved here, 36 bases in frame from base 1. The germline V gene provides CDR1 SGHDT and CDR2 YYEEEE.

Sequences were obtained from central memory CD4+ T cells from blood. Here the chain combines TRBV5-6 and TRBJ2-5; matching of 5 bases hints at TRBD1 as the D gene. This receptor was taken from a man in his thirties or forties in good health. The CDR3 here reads CASSRQGMTQYF. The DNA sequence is TGTGCCAGCAGCCGGCAGGGTATGACCCAGTACTTC.